This T cell receptor (beta chain) stems from a study of blood T cell repertoires in COVID-19. Study-level background: Italy, Spain and the United States were the sources of the convalescent and acute COVID-19 samples.

Per the study methods: Amplification with reference gene primers provided the estimates of nucleated cell counts. Clones were sequenced by immunoSEQ multiplex PCR, and TCRdb holds only the in-frame ones, with some missing. That table gives V, J and clone size, and the DNA gave D and trimming. Of tens of thousands of clones listed, roughly 80% were seen once; the top ten hold around 24%. Trimming cost V 6 bases and J 4 bases; bases outside gene matches: 3. CDR3 length: 14 amino acids. Per the germline V gene, CDR1 is MNHEY and CDR2 is SMNVEV (reference sequence). V gene TRBV27 combines with J gene TRBJ1-4, with 9 bases aligning to TRBD1. Sequenced material: peripheral blood. The clonotype was recovered from a human donor with acute or convalescent COVID-19. The donor label of this sample is uncertain. CDR3 in amino acids: CASRKGQGNEKLFF. The CDR3 DNA reads as TGTGCCAGCAGAAAGGGACAGGGTAATGAAAAACTGTTTTTT.